Shown below are 23 T cell receptor beta chains from a single sample sequenced in a study of regulatory T cells in long-lasting Graves disease. Both iRepertoire HTBI primers and Arm-PCR of CDR3 regions were used to build the TCR beta libraries. TCRdb reanalysed the multiplex PCR reads using MiXCR and keeps one entry per CDR3 protein. The sample includes some 440,000 distinct CDR3 sequences, roughly 20% seen only once; the top ten take 7.8%. Time point noted: persistent/refractory GD, antithyroid drugs over 5 years with positive TRAb. Extracted RNA from PBMCs served as the source of the TCR library. This specimen was peripheral blood mononuclear cells (PBMCs), taken when the disease was refractory, from a patient treated with antithyroid drugs. Source of these receptors: a female donor with Graves disease.

This clonotype was seen repeatedly, ten times or more. The chain has TRBV6-1 and TRBJ2-2, with D hard to call. V gave up 7 bases and J gave up 2 bases, with 8 bases separating them. CDR3 length equals 13 residues. Germline loops: CDR1 MNHNS, CDR2 SASEGT. DNA for the CDR3: TGTGCCAGCACCGACGGCAACACCGGGGAGCTGTTTTTT. This codes for CASTDGNTGELFF.

The sample holds many counts of this clonotype. The chain uses TRBV6-2 or TRBV6-3 and TRBJ2-7; D unresolved. Germline CDR1 is MNHEY and CDR2 is SVGEGT. The ends were cut back, 3 bases at V and 5 bases at J, with 5 bases in the middle. The CDR3 length is 11 residues. The CDR3 nucleotides read TGTGCCAGCAGTTATACCCACGAGCAGTACTTC. Its protein product is CASSYTHEQYF.

In this sample, this clonotype turned up many times. The V and J genes are TRBV30 and TRBJ2-7; the D is unclear. V was clipped by 0 bases and J by 4 bases, with 7 bases between them. Germline CDR1 GTSNPN, CDR2 SVGIG (reference sequence). This CDR3 has 12 residues. This CDR3 reads CAWSVNPYEQYF. For the CDR3, the DNA is TGTGCCTGGAGTGTGAACCCATACGAGCAGTACTTC.

This rearrangement joins TRBV6-5 to TRBJ2-7, with D perhaps being TRBD1 or TRBD2 (5 bases each). The germline V gene encodes CDR1 MNHEY and CDR2 SVGAGI. This CDR3 is built from 14 residues. Deletions cut 2 bases from V and 7 bases from J, with 15 bases between. The CDR3 here is CASSYPGPAWEQYF. DNA of the CDR3: TGTGCCAGCAGTTACCCGGGACCAGCCTGGGAGCAGTACTTC.

This clonotype was seen repeatedly, ten times or more. This chain connects TRBV27 to TRBJ2-7, with 8 bases lining up with TRBD2. V shed 6 bases and J 2 bases; nucleotides not matched to a gene: 12. The CDR3 length is 16 residues. The germline V gene encodes CDR1 MNHEY and CDR2 SMNVEV (reference sequence). The CDR3 nucleotides are TGTGCCAGCAGACAGACGGGACTAGGTTTCCCCTACGAGCAGTACTTC. Translated, it gives CASRQTGLGFPYEQYF.

This chain uses TRBV20-1 with TRBJ2-7, with a weak D call TRBD2 (6 bases). Trimming left V 3 bases short and J 0 bases short, with 12 bases between. Germline values: CDR1 DFQATT, CDR2 SNEGSKA (reference sequence). The CDR3 length is 14 residues. The DNA for the CDR3 is TGCAGTGCTAGCTGGGACTTCCTCTCCTACGAGCAGTACTTC. This sequence encodes CSASWDFLSYEQYF.

Only a few counts were recorded for this clonotype. The chain has TRBV7-2 and TRBJ2-7; TRBD1 matches at 8 bases. The CDR3 loop spans 14 amino acids. The J segment lost 7 bases and the V segment lost 3 bases, leaving 8 bases of the junction unmatched. Germline V CDR1 and CDR2: SGHTA, FQGNSA. CDR3 DNA: TGTGCCAGCAGCTTTACAGGGGGACCTAATGAGCAGTACTTC. This codes for CASSFTGGPNEQYF.

The chain has TRBV5-1 and TRBJ2-3, with D maybe TRBD2 (5 bases). Per germline, CDR1 SGHRS and CDR2 YFSETQ. The germline V and J ends were trimmed by 6 bases and 4 bases, with 18 bases remaining between them. The CDR3 is 15 amino acids. The CDR3 region is CASNLRGVYADTQYF. The CDR3 DNA reads as TGCGCCAGCAACCTCCGGGGAGTATATGCAGATACGCAGTATTTT.

The chain is built from TRBV18 and TRBJ1-2, with D perhaps matching TRBD1 (5 bases). The CDR3 is 15 residues long. Trimming pared 5 bases from V and 4 bases from J, leaving 17 bases between. The V gene's germline CDR1 is KGHSH and CDR2 LQKENI. CDR3 nucleotide sequence: TGTGCCAGCTCAACAGACGGGGCTACGGGCTATGGCTACACCTTC. Translated: CASSTDGATGYGYTF.

This clonotype was counted a single time. The conserved final phenylalanine or tryptophan is absent from the CDR3, which likely points to a read error. The chain carries TRBV12-3 or TRBV12-4 and TRBJ2-7; tentatively, D is TRBD2 (5 bases). There are 21 residues in the CDR3. The V gene lost 6 bases and the J gene lost 1 base, with 34 bases spanning the gap. CDR3 sequence: CASSSTRDPILSWSQSYEQYI. CDR3 bases: TGTGCCAGCAGCAGTACTAGGGATCCCATTTTAAGTTGGAGCCAATCCTACGAGCAGTACATC.

This chain uses TRBV4-1 with TRBJ2-3; the D gene is possibly TRBD1 (5 bases). This CDR3 contains 16 residues. Germline-derived CDR1 and CDR2 are MGHRA and YSYEKL. V shed 0 bases and J shed 11 bases, with 21 bases lying between them. Here the CDR3 DNA reads TGCGCCAGCAGCCAAGAGCCTAACACTGGGGCGGTGAGGCAGTATTTT. Translation: CASSQEPNTGAVRQYF.

The gene calls are TRBV7-9 and TRBJ2-7; TRBD1 agrees at 9 bases. Germline V CDR1 and CDR2: SEHNR, FQNEAQ (reference sequence). Trimming took 3 bases from V and 2 from J; bases not matched to a gene: 11. The CDR3 is made up of 17 amino acids. CDR3 region: CASSFTGGILSPYEQYF. The CDR3 DNA reads TGTGCCAGCAGCTTCACAGGGGGCATTCTCTCCCCCTACGAGCAGTACTTC.

The V call is TRBV29-1, the J call TRBJ2-3; 7 positions agree with TRBD1. Losses at the gene ends were 8 bases for V and 3 bases for J; bases not matched to a gene: 8. CDR3 length: 13 amino acids. Germline loops: CDR1 SQVTM, CDR2 ANQGSEA. The CDR3 region is CSMTRGLTDTQYF. For the CDR3, the DNA is TGCAGCATGACGAGGGGGCTAACAGATACGCAGTATTTT.

This clonotype has just a few counts. The chain carries TRBV20-1 and TRBJ1-5; D is uncertain. Trimming removed 5 bases from V and 5 bases from J, with 10 bases in between. Germline CDR1 is DFQATT and CDR2 is SNEGSKA (reference sequence). The CDR3 consists of 12 residues. In nucleotides, the CDR3 is TGCAGTGCTCAACTTCGGGATCAGCCCCAGCATTTT. It codes for CSAQLRDQPQHF.

The chain carries TRBV7-9 and TRBJ1-2, with TRBD1 as a possible D gene (6 bases). The germline CDR1 and CDR2 sequences are SEHNR and FQNEAQ (reference sequence). The CDR3 has 15 amino acids. Trimming took 1 base from V and 3 from J, leaving 12 bases between them. The CDR3, as DNA: TGTGCCAGCAGCTTAGGGGGGCGCGTTGACTATGGCTACACCTTC. Protein sequence: CASSLGGRVDYGYTF. The full variable domain, in which reference TRBV7-9 and TRBJ1-2 provide the parts outside the CDR3, is DTGVSQNPRHKITKRGQNVTFRCDPISEHNRLYWYRQTLGQGPEFLTYFQNEAQLEKSRLLSDRFSAERPKGSFSTLEIQRTEQGDSAMYLCASSLGGRVDYGYTFGSGTRLTVV.

The chain has TRBV27 and TRBJ1-5, with D hard to call. Germline CDR1 and CDR2: MNHEY and SMNVEV (reference sequence). V lost 6 bases and J 4 bases, leaving 7 bases between the germline ends. The length of the CDR3 is 12 residues. For the CDR3, the DNA is TGTGCCAGCAGACAGAGAAATCAGCCCCAGCATTTT. As protein: CASRQRNQPQHF.

The chain is built from TRBV7-8 and TRBJ2-1, with 9 nucleotides matching TRBD2. From germline, CDR1 is SGHVS and CDR2 FQNEAQ. The CDR3 totals 14 residues. The V segment lost 5 bases and the J segment 10 bases; nucleotides outside the gene matches: 9. DNA of the CDR3: TGTGCCAGCAGCCGGAATAGCGGGAGAGCAGAGCAGTTCTTC. It yields the protein CASSRNSGRAEQFF.

This clonotype was counted at least ten times. CDR3 sequence (DNA): TGTGCCAGCAGCCCCCCGGCTTTTAGCGGGAGGGAGCAGTACTTC. Translated: CASSPPAFSGREQYF. The V and J genes are TRBV11-2 and TRBJ2-7; the match to TRBD2 covers 10 bases. The CDR3 is 15 amino acids. J gave up 7 bases and V 5 bases, and 11 bases lay outside the gene matches. Germline lookup yields CDR1 SGHAT and CDR2 FQNNGV.

The chain uses TRBV10-3 and TRBJ2-7, with TRBD1 identical over 8 bases. Germline V lookup: CDR1 ENHRY, CDR2 SYGVKD. The junction had 19 bases not matched to a gene; V was cut back by 5 bases and J by 7 bases. CDR3 size: 17 residues. The CDR3 sequence: CAISNAKPGQAFWEQYF. The CDR3 nucleotides are TGTGCCATCAGTAACGCAAAACCGGGACAGGCCTTTTGGGAGCAGTACTTC.

This clonotype appeared many times. This chain joins TRBV28 and TRBJ2-7, with D unclear. In germline, CDR1 is MDHEN, CDR2 SYDVKM. The CDR3 is made up of 15 amino acids. The V end lost 6 bases, the J end lost 5 bases, and 20 bases lay between the germline ends. The CDR3 nucleotides are TGTGCCAGCAGCCCCGTGGAGTTGGAGTACGACGAGCAGTACTTC. This translates into CASSPVELEYDEQYF.

The table lists this clonotype with a few counts. V usage is TRBV9 and J usage is TRBJ1-3; the D gene is possibly TRBD1 (5 bases). The V end was cut by 2 bases, the J end by 0 bases, with 9 bases between. The CDR3 is made up of 15 amino acids. Per the germline V gene, CDR1 is SGDLS and CDR2 is YYNGEE. As DNA, the CDR3 is TGTGCCAGCAGCGTGACAGAGAGCTCTGGAAACACCATATATTTT. Translated, it gives CASSVTESSGNTIYF.

This clonotype has a count of ten or more. The V call is TRBV10-3, the J call TRBJ2-7; D perhaps matches TRBD2 (7 bases). Germline V gene lookup returns CDR1 ENHRY and CDR2 SYGVKD. The length of the CDR3 is 13 residues. The CDR3 nucleotides read TGTGCTGGGGGGGGGCATACCTCCTACGAGCAGTACTTC. This encodes CAGGGHTSYEQYF.

The J gene is TRBJ2-2, the V gene TRBV6-2 or TRBV6-3; 8 bases agree with TRBD2. Germline V gene data show CDR1 as MNHEY and CDR2 as SVGEGT. V was clipped by 2 bases and J by 5 bases; unmatched bases: 4. The CDR3 covers 15 residues. CDR3 protein: CASSYAGGETGELFF. The CDR3 nucleotides are TGTGCCAGCAGTTACGCGGGAGGAGAGACCGGGGAGCTGTTTTTT.